The clone carrying this T cell receptor beta chain has ten or more counts. This entry belongs to a study of shared clonotypes between healthy human individuals. V was pared by 3 bases and J by 7 bases, with 6 bases between. Looked up from germline, CDR1 is KGHSH and CDR2 is LQKENI. The CDR3 covers 11 residues. Some clones are missing from TCRdb's copy, which holds only in-frame ones; the method was immunoSEQ multiplex PCR. The sample has around 1.1 million clones; roughly 80% are singletons. This TCR derives from a man younger than 30 in good health. Some clones in this sample may be carry-over from other donors' samples. This chain joins TRBV18 and TRBJ1-2; unclear D gene. Sequenced: memory CD4+ T cells from PBMCs. Indicated subset: CD45RA-negative fraction. CDR3 nucleotide sequence: TGTGCCAGCTCACCGGATGCTGGCTACACCTTC. This translates into CASSPDAGYTF.